This TCR beta chain was captured in a study of T cell changes during pregnancy in multiple sclerosis. The assay was immunoSEQ multiplex PCR, and TCRdb's table has in-frame clones only and misses some. The sample has some 120,000 clones; 90% to 96% are singletons. There are 16 residues in the CDR3. The V segment lost 4 bases and the J segment 4 bases; nucleotides outside the gene matches: 11. Germline V gene lookup returns CDR1 SGHVS and CDR2 FNYEAQ. The sequencing here drew on peripheral blood, taken after pregnancy. The chain uses TRBV7-6 and TRBJ1-2, with 8 bases aligning to TRBD1. This sequence originates from a female donor with multiple sclerosis, enrolled in a pregnancy study. For the CDR3, the DNA is TGTGCCAGCAGCTGTGAGGACAGGGATTTTGGCTATGGCTACACCTTC. Translated, it gives CASSCEDRDFGYGYTF.